The following is a T cell receptor (beta chain) sequence with its context. Its antigen is undetermined. The entry originates in a study of cytomegalovirus exposure and HLA in healthy donors. Study details: From donors who were HLA-typed, an early data release held approximately 91 million unique TCRs.

Broader study findings: Within the data, a cluster of highly shared sequence variants was likely a sequencing artifact.

Primers for the PCR totalled 60 Vbeta and 13 Jbeta. The protocol was immunoSEQ multiplex PCR, while the TCRdb copy is restricted to in-frame clones and leaves out a portion. The listing contains 65,000 to 90,000 clones. Sequencing was done on a sample of PBMCs. The origin of this receptor is a female donor in good health and CMV-seropositive.

The DNA of the CDR3 is TGTGCCAGCAGTTCCAGGGGAGAGCAGTACTTC. Its translation is CASSSRGEQYF. The V and J genes are TRBV7-6 and TRBJ2-7; D might be TRBD1 (6 bases). The CDR3 runs 11 residues. V was clipped by 6 bases and J by 7 bases, with 10 bases between them. The germline V gene has CDR1 SGHVS and CDR2 FNYEAQ. Drawing the rest from reference TRBV7-6 and TRBJ2-7, the complete variable domain is GAGVSQSPRYKVTKRGQDVALRCDPISGHVSLYWYRQALGQGPEFLTYFNYEAQQDKSGLPNDRFSAERPEGSISTLTIQRTEQRDSAMYRCASSSRGEQYFGPGTRLTVT.